This section outlines one T cell receptor (beta chain) sequence together with its context. The antigen remains unidentified. In germline, CDR1 is GTSNPN, CDR2 SVGIG (reference sequence). The germline V and J ends were trimmed by 3 bases and 6 bases, with 9 bases remaining between them. CDR3 length: 12 residues. The data belong to a study of blood T cells in healthy people across ages. Findings of the study overall: Changes seen in expanded clonotypes were possibly confounded by donor CMV status left unknown.

A second PCR, run for roughly 7 to 11 cycles, used a sample-barcoded 5' primer plus a J-beta primer mix. TCRdb recomputed calls from the 5' RACE reads with MiXCR, one row per CDR3 protein. This sample yields some 1 million distinct CDR3 sequences, of which under 45% are seen a single time; about 20% belongs to the top ten. Each sample gave at least 6 million isolated PBMCs. This receptor was obtained from an older woman in good health. The chain combines TRBV30 with TRBJ2-1, with D tentatively TRBD1 (6 bases). The material sequenced was blood. For the CDR3, the DNA is TGTGCCTGGAGAAAAGGGGGCAATGAGCAGTTCTTC. Protein sequence: CAWRKGGNEQFF. Filled out from reference TRBV30 and TRBJ2-1, the complete variable domain reads SQTIHQWPATLVQPVGSPLSLECTVEGTSNPNLYWYRQAAGRGLQLLFYSVGIGQISSEVPQNLSASRPQDRQFILSSKKLLLSDSGFYLCAWRKGGNEQFFGPGTRLTVL.